What follows is one T cell receptor beta chain and its context. Antigen specificity is unknown. RNA transcripts yielded amplified TCR beta CDR3 regions. HTBI primers were employed in a first-round RT-PCR of the TCR CDR3. Using its own MiXCR run on the multiplex PCR reads, TCRdb lists one record per CDR3 protein. The sample has 480,000 or so distinct CDR3 sequences; over 35% are singletons. Patients showing uncontrolled infection, other autoimmune disease, pregnancy or lactation were ineligible. Diagnostic assessment was based on clinical symptoms, serum thyroxine and TRAb, thyroid ultrasound and orbital computed tomography. This sample was included in a study of T cells in Graves' hyperthyroidism and ophthalmopathy. Findings and limits, study-wide: The majority of expanded thyroid clonotypes above 0.001 also appeared in blood. Ophthalmopathy was identified by the model a median roughly 6.5 months ahead of onset.

Sequenced input: peripheral blood or thyroid tissue (not recorded which). This TCR was sampled from an adult woman with Graves' disease, either hyperthyroidism or ophthalmopathy (not recorded which).

The CDR3 sequence is CASSLARNYEQYF. The CDR3 DNA follows: TGTGCCAGCAGCTTAGCCAGGAACTACGAGCAGTACTTC. The J gene is TRBJ2-7, the V gene TRBV7-6; D is ambiguous. CDR3 size: 13 residues. The germline gives CDR1 SGHVS, CDR2 FNYEAQ. Deletions cut 0 bases from V and 3 bases from J, with 6 bases between.